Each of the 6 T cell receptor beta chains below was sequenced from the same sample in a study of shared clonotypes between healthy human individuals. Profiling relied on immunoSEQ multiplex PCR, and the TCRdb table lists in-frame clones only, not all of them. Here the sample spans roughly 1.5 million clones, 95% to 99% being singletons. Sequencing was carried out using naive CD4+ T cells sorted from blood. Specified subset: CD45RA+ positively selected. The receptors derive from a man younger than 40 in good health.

The CDR3 DNA is TGTGCCAGTAGTATCAACTCAGTCTTAAATGAGCAGTTCTTC. This codes for CASSINSVLNEQFF. The rearrangement joins TRBV19 to TRBJ2-1; D not resolved. Germline CDR1 reads LNHDA; CDR2 reads SQIVND (reference sequence). The germline V and J ends were trimmed by 3 bases and 7 bases, with 13 bases remaining between them. This CDR3 contains 14 residues. Full variable domain (remainder filled in from reference TRBV19 and TRBJ2-1): DGGITQSPKYLFRKEGQNVTLSCEQNLNHDAMYWYRQDPGQGLRLIYYSQIVNDFQKGDIAEGYSVSREKKESFPLTVTSAQKNPTAFYLCASSINSVLNEQFFGPGTRLTVL.

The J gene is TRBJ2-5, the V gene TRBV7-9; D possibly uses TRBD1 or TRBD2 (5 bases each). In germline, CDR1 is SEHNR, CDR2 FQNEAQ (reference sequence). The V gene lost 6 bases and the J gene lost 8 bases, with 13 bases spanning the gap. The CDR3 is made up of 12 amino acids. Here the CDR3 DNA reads TGTGCCAGCAGTGGCAGGGACCCAACCCAGTACTTC. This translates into CASSGRDPTQYF.

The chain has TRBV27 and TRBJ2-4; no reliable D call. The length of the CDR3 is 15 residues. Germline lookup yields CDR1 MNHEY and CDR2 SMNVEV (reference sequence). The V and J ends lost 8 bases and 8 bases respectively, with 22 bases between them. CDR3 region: CASAPIDPVEDIQYF. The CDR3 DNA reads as TGTGCCAGCGCTCCCATCGACCCGGTTGAGGACATTCAGTACTTC.

CDR3 DNA: TGTGCCAGCAGCTTACGAAGCGGGAGGACTTACAATGAGCAGTTCTTC. Encoded protein: CASSLRSGRTYNEQFF. The V gene is TRBV11-2, the J gene TRBJ2-1, with 9 positions matching TRBD2. V was pared by 2 bases and J by 4 bases, with 6 bases of the junction left unmatched. The CDR3 consists of 16 residues. From germline, CDR1 is SGHAT and CDR2 FQNNGV.

CDR3 residues: CASFLRARPNTGELFF. In DNA, the CDR3 is TGTGCCAGTTTTCTGCGGGCTAGGCCGAACACCGGGGAGCTGTTTTTT. The chain combines TRBV2 with TRBJ2-2; tentative D call: TRBD2 (5 bases). The CDR3 extends over 16 amino acids. The germline V and J ends were trimmed by 9 bases and 0 bases, with 17 bases remaining between them. Germline V lookup: CDR1 SNHLY, CDR2 FYNNEI.

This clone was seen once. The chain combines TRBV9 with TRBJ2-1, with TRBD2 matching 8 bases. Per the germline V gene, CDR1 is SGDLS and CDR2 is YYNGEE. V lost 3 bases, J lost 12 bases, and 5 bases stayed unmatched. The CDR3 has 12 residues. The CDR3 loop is CASSASGPAQFF. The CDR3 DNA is TGTGCCAGCAGCGCTAGCGGGCCCGCGCAGTTCTTC.